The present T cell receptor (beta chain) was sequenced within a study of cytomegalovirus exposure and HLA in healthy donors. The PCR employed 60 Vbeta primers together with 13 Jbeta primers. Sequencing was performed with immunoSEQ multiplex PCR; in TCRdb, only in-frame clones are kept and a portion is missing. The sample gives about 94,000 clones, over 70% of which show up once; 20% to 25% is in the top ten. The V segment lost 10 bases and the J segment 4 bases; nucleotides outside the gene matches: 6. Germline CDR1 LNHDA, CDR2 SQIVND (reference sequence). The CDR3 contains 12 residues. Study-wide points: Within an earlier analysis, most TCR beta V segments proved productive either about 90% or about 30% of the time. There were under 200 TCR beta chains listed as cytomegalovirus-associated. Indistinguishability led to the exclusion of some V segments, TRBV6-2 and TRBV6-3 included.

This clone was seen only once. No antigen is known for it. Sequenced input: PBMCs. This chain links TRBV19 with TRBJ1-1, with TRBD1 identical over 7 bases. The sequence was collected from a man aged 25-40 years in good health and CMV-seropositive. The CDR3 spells CATIQGGTEAFF. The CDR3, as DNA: TGTGCCACAATCCAGGGGGGCACTGAAGCTTTCTTT.